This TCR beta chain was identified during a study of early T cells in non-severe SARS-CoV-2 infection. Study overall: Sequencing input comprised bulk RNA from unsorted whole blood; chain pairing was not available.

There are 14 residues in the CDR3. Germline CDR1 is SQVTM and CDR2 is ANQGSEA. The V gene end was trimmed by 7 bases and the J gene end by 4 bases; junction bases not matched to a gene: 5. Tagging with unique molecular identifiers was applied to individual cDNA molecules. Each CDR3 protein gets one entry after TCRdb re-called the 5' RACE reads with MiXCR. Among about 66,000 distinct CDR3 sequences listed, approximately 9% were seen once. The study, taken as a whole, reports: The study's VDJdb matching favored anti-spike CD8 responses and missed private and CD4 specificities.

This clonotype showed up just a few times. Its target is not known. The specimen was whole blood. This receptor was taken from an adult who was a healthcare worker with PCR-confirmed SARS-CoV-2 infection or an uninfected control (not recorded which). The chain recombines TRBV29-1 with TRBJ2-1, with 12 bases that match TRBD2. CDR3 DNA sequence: TGCAGCGCCGGGACTAGCGGGTCATACAATGAGCAGTTCTTC. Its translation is CSAGTSGSYNEQFF.